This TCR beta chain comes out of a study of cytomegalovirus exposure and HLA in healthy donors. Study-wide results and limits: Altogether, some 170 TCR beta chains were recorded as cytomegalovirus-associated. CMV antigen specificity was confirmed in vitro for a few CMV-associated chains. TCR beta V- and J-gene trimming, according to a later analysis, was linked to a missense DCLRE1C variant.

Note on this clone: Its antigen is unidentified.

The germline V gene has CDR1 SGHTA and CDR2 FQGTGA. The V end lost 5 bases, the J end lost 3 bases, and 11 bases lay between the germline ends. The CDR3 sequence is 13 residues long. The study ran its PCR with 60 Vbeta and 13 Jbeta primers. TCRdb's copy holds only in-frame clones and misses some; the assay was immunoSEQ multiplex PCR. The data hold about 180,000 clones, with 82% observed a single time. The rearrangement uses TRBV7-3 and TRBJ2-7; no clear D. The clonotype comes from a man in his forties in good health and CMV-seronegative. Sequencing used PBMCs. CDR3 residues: CASSPGLLYEQYF. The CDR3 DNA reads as TGTGCCAGCAGCCCCGGTCTCCTCTACGAGCAGTACTTC.